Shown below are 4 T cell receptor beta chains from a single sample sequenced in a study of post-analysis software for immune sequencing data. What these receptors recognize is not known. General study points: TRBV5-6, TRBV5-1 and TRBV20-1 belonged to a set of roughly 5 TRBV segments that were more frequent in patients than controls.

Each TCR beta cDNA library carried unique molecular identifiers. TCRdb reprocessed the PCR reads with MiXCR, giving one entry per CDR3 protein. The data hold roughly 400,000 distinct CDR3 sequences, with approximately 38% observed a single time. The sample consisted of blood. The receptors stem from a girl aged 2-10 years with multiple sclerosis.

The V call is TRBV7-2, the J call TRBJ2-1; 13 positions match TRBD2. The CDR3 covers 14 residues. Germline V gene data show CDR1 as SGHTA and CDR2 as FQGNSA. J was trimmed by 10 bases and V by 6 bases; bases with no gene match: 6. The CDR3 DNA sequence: TGTGCCAGCAGTCAGGGGACTAGCGGGGCCGAGCAGTTCTTC. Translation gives CASSQGTSGAEQFF.

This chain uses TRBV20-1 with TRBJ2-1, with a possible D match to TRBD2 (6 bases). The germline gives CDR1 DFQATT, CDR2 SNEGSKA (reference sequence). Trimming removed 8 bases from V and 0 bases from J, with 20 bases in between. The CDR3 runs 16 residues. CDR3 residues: CSTDPLGGSSYNEQFF. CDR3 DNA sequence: TGCAGTACGGACCCACTAGGAGGGAGCTCCTACAATGAGCAGTTCTTC.

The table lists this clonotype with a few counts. In DNA form, the CDR3 reads TGTGCCAGCACTGGTTTTAGCTCTGGGGCCAACGTCCTGACTTTC. Translating it yields CASTGFSSGANVLTF. This chain links TRBV6-6 with TRBJ2-6; D unclear. Per the germline V gene, CDR1 is MNHNY and CDR2 is SVGAGI (reference sequence). The CDR3 loop spans 15 amino acids. The V gene lost 7 bases and the J gene lost 0 bases, with 10 bases spanning the gap.

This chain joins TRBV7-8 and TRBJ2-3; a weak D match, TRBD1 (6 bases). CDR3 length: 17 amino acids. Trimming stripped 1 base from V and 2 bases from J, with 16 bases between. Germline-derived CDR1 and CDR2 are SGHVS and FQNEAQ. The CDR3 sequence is CASSLEHTGLPTDTQYF. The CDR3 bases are TGTGCCAGCAGCTTAGAGCATACAGGGTTACCCACAGATACGCAGTATTTT.